The 4 T cell receptor beta chains listed next were all sequenced from one sample in a study of T cell repertoires in cytomegalovirus infection. One entry per CDR3 protein, called by TCRdb with MiXCR from the reads. The sample consists of roughly 180,000 distinct CDR3 sequences, about a sixth of them appearing once. Sequenced input: CD8+ T cells from PBMCs. These receptors originate from a human donor in good health (CMV status not recorded). Some clones in this sample may be carry-over from other donors' samples.

The sample holds a few counts of this clonotype. The rearrangement links TRBV20-1 to TRBJ1-1; 12 bases match TRBD1. Germline V CDR1 and CDR2: DFQATT, SNEGSKA (reference sequence). Trimming at V came to 5 bases and at J to 0 bases, leaving 13 bases not matched to a gene. The CDR3 spans 18 residues. The CDR3 DNA reads as TGCAGTGCTCGCGGAAGACCGGGACAGGGGGCAGTGAACACTGAAGCTTTCTTT. This sequence encodes CSARGRPGQGAVNTEAFF.

The V call is TRBV7-9, the J call TRBJ1-2, with TRBD1 matching 10 bases. V lost 5 bases, J lost 5 bases, and 5 bases stayed unmatched. Germline assignment: CDR1 SEHNR and CDR2 FQNEAQ (reference sequence). The CDR3 has 14 residues. CDR3 region: CASSRQGARYGYTF. The CDR3 DNA sequence: TGTGCCAGCAGCCGACAGGGGGCCCGTTATGGCTACACCTTC.

The chain joins TRBV15 to TRBJ2-2; no clear D. Trimming cost V 1 base and J 4 bases, with 10 bases left between them. This CDR3 has 15 residues. CDR1 is LNHNV and CDR2 is YYDKDF in the germline V gene (reference sequence). CDR3 nucleotide sequence: TGTGCCACCAGCAGAGTTGTAGGACCCACCGGGGAGCTGTTTTTT. This codes for CATSRVVGPTGELFF.

This clonotype appeared once. The chain combines TRBV27 with TRBJ1-6; D remains ambiguous. The CDR3 is made up of 13 amino acids. Germline values: CDR1 MNHEY, CDR2 SMNVEV (reference sequence). V dropped 2 bases and J dropped 10 bases, with 9 bases sitting between them. The DNA of the CDR3 is TGTGCCAGCAGTTTAACGGTTCGGTCACCCCTCCACTTT. This encodes CASSLTVRSPLHF.